The sequence of this T cell receptor beta chain was determined in a study of OX40 agonist ivuxolimab in advanced cancers. Describing the broader study: Ivuxolimab was an agonistic, fully human IgG2 monoclonal antibody directed against OX40 (CD134), a costimulatory receptor. Intravenous ivuxolimab was administered to patients every 2 weeks at six dose levels: 0.01, 0.1, 0.3, 1.5, 3 and 10 mg/kg. Among the roughly 50 dose-escalation patients, approximately 20 had hepatocellular carcinoma, around 15 melanoma, 9 renal cell carcinoma and 9 head and neck cancer. In the dose-escalation cohort, more than 75% of patients were male, and the mean age was about 55 years, with a range of about 23 to 85. Prior anti-PD-1, anti-PD-L1 or anti-CTLA-4 therapy was permitted, and about two fifths of dose-escalation patients had received checkpoint inhibitors. Three dose-escalation patients achieved partial responses, one with hepatocellular carcinoma and two with cutaneous melanoma. Peripheral TCRbeta sequencing aimed to test whether ivuxolimab altered TCR sequence diversity and caused clonal T-cell expansion. The paper reports the monotherapy dose-escalation portion (N = 52 patients) of the phase I ivuxolimab trial.

Genomic DNA was extracted from sorted cells for sequencing of the TCRbeta CDR3 region. The immunoSEQ Assay was used for sequencing of TCRbeta CDR3 regions. The source is immuneACCESS, and TCRdb retained only in-frame sequences with V and J called. Part of the clones is not carried over; for the studies checked, unresolved V genes explain less than half of this, and the remainder is unexplained. The sample profile shows roughly 77,000 clones; about nine tenths of them were found once. 0.55% to 0.65% of the sample comes from the top ten. Patients with autoimmune disease history or receiving systemic immunosuppression were excluded from the trial. Peripheral blood for TCR sequencing was drawn from every dose cohort at baseline, at cycle 4 day 1 and at cycle 7 day 1. Samples came from an open-label, multicenter, first-in-human phase I dose-escalation trial of ivuxolimab. Adults with locally advanced or metastatic head and neck squamous cell, hepatocellular, melanoma or renal cell carcinoma were enrolled in the trial. CD4+ and CD8+ T cells were sorted separately from peripheral blood before TCR sequencing.

Broader findings and caveats from the paper: In the 0.1-3.0 mg/kg groups, partial responders were among the patients with the lowest normalized peripheral clonal expansion, particularly in CD8+ T cells. Low levels of normalized T-cell clonal expansion were also seen in some patients who did not respond. On average, CD8+ T cells showed more expanded clones than CD4+ T cells after ivuxolimab. Which antigens the clonally expanded peripheral T cells were specific for was not determined. At doses of 0.1 to 3.0 mg/kg, clonal expansion of both CD4+ and CD8+ blood T cells was observed from baseline to week 6.

The CDR1 and CDR2 encoded by the germline V gene (reference sequence) are MNHNY and SVGAGI. The CDR3 covers 14 residues, taking in both the cysteine and the phenylalanine. Only the CDR3 DNA is retained, 42 bases long and in frame from the first base. V and J are trimmed by 7 bases and 2 bases, and the gene matches miss 5 bases of the junction. As concerns this clone: No cognate antigen has been identified for it. No base qualities exist here, and no much larger clone lies one base off it.

This TCR was sampled from an adult with an advanced solid tumor such as melanoma, head and neck, liver or kidney cancer. The chain couples TRBV6-6 to TRBJ2-7, with 10 junctional bases fitting TRBD1. Sample: CD4+ or CD8+ T cells sorted from blood, taken in a trial of the OX40 agonist ivuxolimab. Here the CDR3 is given as CASIRDRGTYEQYF. Read as DNA, the sequence is TGTGCCAGCATCCGGGACAGGGGAACCTACGAGCAGTACTTC.